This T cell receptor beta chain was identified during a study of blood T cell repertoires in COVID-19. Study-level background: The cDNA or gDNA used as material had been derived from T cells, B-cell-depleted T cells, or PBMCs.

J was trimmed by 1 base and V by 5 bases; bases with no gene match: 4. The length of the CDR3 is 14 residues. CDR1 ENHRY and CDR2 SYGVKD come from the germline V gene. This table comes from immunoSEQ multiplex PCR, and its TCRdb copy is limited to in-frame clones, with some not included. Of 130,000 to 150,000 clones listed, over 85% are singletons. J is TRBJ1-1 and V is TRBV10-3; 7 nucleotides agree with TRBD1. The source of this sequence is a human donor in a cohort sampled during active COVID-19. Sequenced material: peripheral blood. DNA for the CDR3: TGTGCCATCAGTAGACAGGGCTGGAACACTGAAGCTTTCTTT. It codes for CAISRQGWNTEAFF.